This T cell receptor (beta chain) originates from a study of blood T cell repertoires in COVID-19. The wider study: The samples span acute and convalescent COVID-19 from the United States, Italy and Spain. PBMCs, B-cell-depleted T cells, or T cells provided the cDNA or gDNA that made up the material.

The CDR3 runs 15 residues. V shed 6 bases, J shed 2 bases, and the junction held 10 bases outside the gene matches. Looked up from germline, CDR1 is LNHDA and CDR2 is SQIVND (reference sequence). Per the original methods: How many nucleated cells were present was estimated from reference gene primer amplification. The protocol was immunoSEQ multiplex PCR, while the TCRdb copy is restricted to in-frame clones and leaves out a portion. V and J calls and clone size are those listed in that table; D and trimming were worked out from the DNA. The sample records 250,000 to 300,000 clones, 81% being singletons.

The chain uses TRBV19 and TRBJ2-7; 7 nucleotides agree with TRBD1. The clonotype comes from a woman aged 55 to 70 with active or convalescent COVID-19. The sample consisted of peripheral blood. The DNA for the CDR3 is TGTGCCAGTAGGCCCAGTCCGGGACAGACCTACGAGCAGTACTTC. Translating gives CASRPSPGQTYEQYF.